Detailed here is one T cell receptor (beta chain). Per germline, CDR1 MNHNS and CDR2 SASEGT. The CDR3 has 12 amino acids. The germline V and J ends were trimmed by 4 bases and 3 bases, with 7 bases remaining between them. The data stem from a study of CD8+CD57+ T cells in acquired aplastic anemia. Genomic DNA templated the TCR beta VDJ and CDR3 profiling. MiXCR was run by TCRdb on the reads, yielding one entry per CDR3 protein. The sample lists about 41,000 distinct CDR3 sequences, over 55% seen once, with 50% to 70% in the top ten. Patients who underwent sequencing had shown CD8+CD57+ cell expansion by flow cytometry.

The receptor was derived from a human donor with aplastic anemia. The gene calls are TRBV6-1 and TRBJ2-7; unclear D gene. The source material was sorted CD4+, CD8+, or CD8+CD57+ T cells (not recorded which) from PBMCs. CDR3 sequence (DNA): TGTGCCAGCAGTGTACTCCGCTACGAGCAGTACTTC. Translating gives CASSVLRYEQYF.